The 23 T cell receptor beta chains below all came from one sample that was sequenced in a study of cytomegalovirus exposure and HLA in healthy donors. With 60 Vbeta and 13 Jbeta primers, the PCR was carried out. TCRdb's copy holds only in-frame clones and misses some; the assay was immunoSEQ multiplex PCR. In the table there are 210,000 or so clones, over 75% of which are singletons. The sequenced sample consisted of PBMCs. Receptors were obtained from a boy younger than 18 in good health and CMV-seronegative.

V and J are TRBV5-4 and TRBJ2-3; 7 positions agree with TRBD1. Germline CDR1 reads SGHNT; CDR2 reads YYREEE (reference sequence). There are 16 residues in the CDR3. With V trimmed by 4 bases and J by 0 bases, 8 bases remained unmatched. The CDR3 region is CASSAARDSSTDTQYF. CDR3 sequence (DNA): TGTGCCAGCAGCGCCGCCCGGGACAGCAGCACAGATACGCAGTATTTT.

The table lists this clone with a few counts. The chain combines TRBV29-1 with TRBJ1-1; D perhaps matches TRBD1 (6 bases). V was pared by 2 bases and J by 6 bases, with 13 bases between. CDR3 length: 13 residues. Germline loops: CDR1 SQVTM, CDR2 ANQGSEA. The CDR3 loop is CSVETGGISEAFF. The CDR3 bases are TGCAGCGTTGAAACGGGGGGCATATCTGAAGCTTTCTTT.

V and J are TRBV2 and TRBJ2-3, with TRBD1 matching 8 bases. Per the germline V gene, CDR1 is SNHLY and CDR2 is FYNNEI. The trim removed 6 bases at V and 2 bases at J, leaving 1 base unmatched. CDR3 size: 13 residues. CDR3 bases: TGTGCCAGCAGGGGACAGGTCACAGATACGCAGTATTTT. Encoded protein: CASRGQVTDTQYF. Looking up the rest from reference TRBV2 and TRBJ2-3 gives the full variable domain: EPEVTQTPSHQVTQMGQEVILRCVPISNHLYFYWYRQILGQKVEFLVSFYNNEISEKSEIFDDQFSVERPDGSNFTLKIRSTKLEDSAMYFCASRGQVTDTQYFGPGTRLTVL.

The V gene is TRBV9, the J gene TRBJ2-1; perhaps TRBD1 as D (5 bases). Looked up from germline, CDR1 is SGDLS and CDR2 is YYNGEE. Trimming removed 0 bases at V and 6 bases at J, with 7 bases between. This CDR3 spans 13 amino acids. The CDR3: CASSVVQGNEQFF. DNA for the CDR3: TGTGCCAGCAGCGTAGTCCAGGGCAATGAGCAGTTCTTC. The full variable domain, rest sourced from reference TRBV9 and TRBJ2-1, is DSGVTQTPKHLITATGQRVTLRCSPRSGDLSVYWYQQSLDQGLQFLIQYYNGEERAKGNILERFSAQQFPDLHSELNLSSLELGDSALYFCASSVVQGNEQFFGPGTRLTVL.

The chain carries TRBV27 and TRBJ1-4; TRBD1 agrees at 7 bases. Losses at the gene ends were 4 bases for V and 4 bases for J; bases not matched to a gene: 3. The germline V gene has CDR1 MNHEY and CDR2 SMNVEV (reference sequence). This CDR3 is 14 amino acids long. This CDR3 reads CASSWRDSNEKLFF. The CDR3 nucleotides are TGTGCCAGCAGTTGGAGGGACAGTAATGAAAAACTGTTTTTT. Full variable domain (rest looked up from reference TRBV27 and TRBJ1-4): EAQVTQNPRYLITVTGKKLTVTCSQNMNHEYMSWYRQDPGLGLRQIYYSMNVEVTDKGDVPEGYKVSRKEKRNFPLILESPSPNQTSLYFCASSWRDSNEKLFFGSGTQLSVL.

This clone was recorded a few times. This chain uses TRBV14 with TRBJ2-7, with D perhaps TRBD1 (5 bases). The length of the CDR3 is 17 residues. Trimming stripped 0 bases from V and 4 bases from J, with 19 bases between. Germline V lookup: CDR1 SGHDN, CDR2 FVKESK. The CDR3: CASSQDVLGRGNYEQYF. The CDR3, as DNA: TGTGCCAGCAGCCAAGATGTCTTGGGAAGGGGAAATTACGAGCAGTACTTC.

V gene TRBV5-1 combines with J gene TRBJ1-1; possible D gene TRBD1, 5 bases. Germline lookup yields CDR1 SGHRS and CDR2 YFSETQ. The CDR3 length is 15 residues. V was pared by 4 bases and J by 1 base, with 14 bases between. CDR3 sequence: CASSRGTAENTEAFF. Written as DNA, the CDR3 is TGCGCCAGCAGCCGGGGGACGGCCGAGAACACTGAAGCTTTCTTT.

The count of this clone is one. The rearrangement joins TRBV10-3 to TRBJ1-2; no clear D. This CDR3 is built from 13 residues. V was clipped by 4 bases and J by 2 bases, with 8 bases between them. Looked up from germline, CDR1 is ENHRY and CDR2 is SYGVKD. CDR3 residues: CAISGANNYGYTF. The CDR3 coding sequence is TGTGCCATCAGTGGGGCAAACAACTATGGCTACACCTTC.

This clone was seen only once. The rearrangement links TRBV10-3 to TRBJ2-7; D perhaps matches TRBD2 (5 bases). Germline CDR1 is ENHRY and CDR2 is SYGVKD. CDR3 length: 13 amino acids. Trimming took 0 bases from V and 6 from J, leaving 9 bases between them. As DNA, the CDR3 is TGTGCCATCAGTGAGTCCAGCGGAACCGAGCAGTACTTC. Translating it yields CAISESSGTEQYF.

The V call is TRBV19, the J call TRBJ1-1, with 7 bases aligning to TRBD1. The CDR3 totals 14 residues. Germline trimming cut 3 bases from V and 1 base from J; bases unmatched to any gene: 2. The germline gives CDR1 LNHDA, CDR2 SQIVND (reference sequence). Here the CDR3 DNA reads TGTGCCAGTAGTATGGGACAGAAGAACACTGAAGCTTTCTTT. Amino acids: CASSMGQKNTEAFF.

The chain combines TRBV6-5 with TRBJ1-2; no definite D call. The CDR3 contains 13 residues. V lost 6 bases and J lost 4, with 12 bases in between. The V gene's germline CDR1 is MNHEY and CDR2 SVGAGI. In DNA form, the CDR3 reads TGTGCCAGCAGCCCCCGTCGTCTCTATGGCTACACCTTC. It encodes CASSPRRLYGYTF.

In this sample, this clone turned up a few times. The chain couples TRBV9 to TRBJ2-5; a possible D gene is TRBD2 (5 bases). Germline-derived CDR1 and CDR2 are SGDLS and YYNGEE. The CDR3 runs to 14 residues. V was pared by 0 bases and J by 4 bases, with 10 bases between. The DNA for the CDR3 is TGTGCCAGCAGCGTAGACGGGGTTGCAGAGACCCAGTACTTC. Translating it yields CASSVDGVAETQYF.

In this sample, this clone turned up once. The V and J genes are TRBV6-5 and TRBJ1-2; 7 bases agree with TRBD1. Germline lookup yields CDR1 MNHEY and CDR2 SVGAGI. The trim removed 5 bases at V and 8 bases at J, leaving 2 bases unmatched. There are 11 residues in the CDR3. The CDR3 DNA sequence: TGTGCCAGCAGTGACAGGGTGGGCTACACCTTC. This encodes CASSDRVGYTF.

The CDR3 is CSVDQGVGTDTQYF. For the CDR3, the DNA is TGCAGCGTTGACCAGGGTGTGGGCACAGATACGCAGTATTTT. The chain recombines TRBV29-1 with TRBJ2-3; a possible D gene is TRBD1 (5 bases). There are 14 residues in the CDR3. Trimming took 3 bases from V and 1 from J, leaving 11 bases between them. From germline, CDR1 is SQVTM and CDR2 ANQGSEA.

In this sample, this clone turned up once. The chain recombines TRBV7-9 with TRBJ1-2; TRBD1 aligns across 9 bases. The CDR3 consists of 17 residues. The trim removed 1 base at V and 3 bases at J, leaving 9 bases unmatched. Looked up from germline, CDR1 is SEHNR and CDR2 is FQNEAQ (reference sequence). This chain's CDR3 is CASSLVGYGDRDYGYTF. For the CDR3, the DNA is TGTGCCAGCAGCTTAGTAGGATACGGGGACAGGGACTATGGCTACACCTTC. Combining the CDR3 with reference TRBV7-9 and TRBJ1-2 gives the whole variable domain DTGVSQNPRHKITKRGQNVTFRCDPISEHNRLYWYRQTLGQGPEFLTYFQNEAQLEKSRLLSDRFSAERPKGSFSTLEIQRTEQGDSAMYLCASSLVGYGDRDYGYTFGSGTRLTVV.

The DNA of the CDR3 is TGTGCCAGCAGCCAAGTCAATCAGGGGGCTTCTGGCTACACCTTC. It specifies CASSQVNQGASGYTF. V usage is TRBV4-2 and J usage is TRBJ1-2, with TRBD1 matching 8 bases. Trimming took 1 base from V and 7 from J; bases not matched to a gene: 8. Germline CDR1 and CDR2: LGHNA and YNFKEQ. CDR3 size: 15 residues.

This clone was seen a single time. This rearrangement joins TRBV7-3 to TRBJ1-1; 9 positions agree with TRBD1. Looked up from germline, CDR1 is SGHTA and CDR2 is FQGTGA. The CDR3 sequence is 14 residues long. V was clipped by 5 bases and J by 5 bases; unmatched bases: 6. This CDR3 reads CASSQQGAGTEAFF. The CDR3 coding sequence is TGTGCCAGCAGCCAACAGGGGGCGGGGACTGAAGCTTTCTTT.

The chain recombines TRBV6-5 with TRBJ1-4; weak D call: TRBD1 (6 bases). The germline CDR1 and CDR2 sequences are MNHEY and SVGAGI. This CDR3 contains 15 residues. Trimming took off 5 bases at V and 10 bases at J, with 20 bases between the two ends. The CDR3 reads CASSLFREGERKLFF. The CDR3 DNA reads TGTGCCAGCAGTCTCTTCCGGGAGGGGGAGCGAAAACTGTTTTTT.

This rearrangement joins TRBV18 to TRBJ1-2, with 9 nucleotides matching TRBD1. V lost 4 bases, J lost 2 bases, and 5 bases stayed unmatched. The germline V gene has CDR1 KGHSH and CDR2 LQKENI. The CDR3 extends over 15 amino acids. CDR3 in amino acids: CASSRAGQGNYGYTF. In nucleotides, the CDR3 is TGTGCCAGCTCACGGGCCGGACAGGGGAACTATGGCTACACCTTC.

V is TRBV2 and J is TRBJ1-1, with TRBD1 matching 8 bases. The CDR3 contains 17 residues. CDR1 is SNHLY and CDR2 is FYNNEI in the germline V gene. V dropped 4 bases and J dropped 6; count of bases not matched to a gene: 16. The CDR3 DNA follows: TGTGCCAGCAGTGTAAGGGTGGGGGGGACAGGTAAATCTGAAGCTTTCTTT. Translated, it gives CASSVRVGGTGKSEAFF.

The CDR3 sequence: CSVEDGLDRGCGYTF. The CDR3 nucleotides are TGCAGCGTTGAAGACGGACTGGACAGGGGCTGTGGCTACACCTTC. This sequence joins TRBV29-1 and TRBJ1-2; TRBD1 matches 9 bases. This CDR3 is 15 amino acids long. Looked up from germline, CDR1 is SQVTM and CDR2 is ANQGSEA. V shed 0 bases, J shed 7 bases, and the junction held 9 bases outside the gene matches.

The chain combines TRBV29-1 with TRBJ1-1, with D tentatively TRBD1 (6 bases). The ends were cut back, 6 bases at V and 3 bases at J, with 23 bases in the middle. CDR3 size: 16 residues. Germline V CDR1 and CDR2: SQVTM, ANQGSEA. The CDR3 nucleotides are TGCAGCGTCATCGATACAGGGTCGGGGGGTGACACTGAAGCTTTCTTT. It translates to CSVIDTGSGGDTEAFF.

This chain links TRBV10-3 with TRBJ2-5, with D possibly matching TRBD1 (6 bases). In germline, CDR1 is ENHRY, CDR2 SYGVKD. Trimming removed 3 bases at V and 4 bases at J, with 15 bases between. The CDR3 extends over 15 amino acids. The CDR3 region has the DNA TGTGCCATCAGTGATATAAATGGGACACGAGAGACCCAGTACTTC. Protein sequence: CAISDINGTRETQYF.